The rows below give T cell receptor beta chains drawn from one sample of a study of Graves' ophthalmopathy and Graves' hyperthyroidism. TCRdb re-called the multiplex PCR reads through MiXCR, storing one row per CDR3 protein. The table has about 600,000 distinct CDR3 sequences, 39% seen once. Source material: peripheral blood or thyroid tissue (not recorded which). These receptors were obtained from an adult man with Graves' hyperthyroidism. CDR3s include the opening cysteine and the closing phenylalanine or tryptophan. A D gene is named only where the DNA matches it firmly. Where a row states a size, it is once, few, many or the class of an expanded clone; other rows omit it.

>TRBV4-2|TRBJ2-3|NA|NA
TGTGCCAGCAGCCAAGAGGGACTCAACACAGATACGCAGTATTTT
CASSQEGLNTDTQYF
>TRBV11-1|TRBJ2-7|many|NA
TGTGCCAGCAGCTTGGCCCGGGCCTACGAGCAGTACTTC
CASSLARAYEQYF
>TRBV6-6|TRBJ2-5|NA|NA
TGTGCCAGCAGCCGACCCGGTAGGAAGACCCAGTACTTC
CASSRPGRKTQYF
>TRBV2|TRBJ1-4|NA|NA
TGTGCCAGCAGTGGTGGCCAGCGGGAGAGGTTAAATGAAAAACTGTTTTTT
CASSGGQRERLNEKLFF
>TRBV29-1|TRBJ2-1|NA|NA
TGCAGCGTTGGAGGGGACTCCTACAATGAGCAGTTCTTC
CSVGGDSYNEQFF
>TRBV5-1|TRBJ2-2|many|NA
TGCGCCAGCAGCACGTCCCCCGGGGTGAACACCGGGGAGCTGTTTTTT
CASSTSPGVNTGELFF
>TRBV12-3/TRBV12-4|TRBJ1-6|many|TRBD1
TGTGCCAGCAGTTTTCAGACAGGGATAGGTTCACCCCTCCACTTT
CASSFQTGIGSPLHF
>TRBV6-6|TRBJ2-7|NA|TRBD1
TGTGCCAGCAGTTCCCCGGGACAGCGTATCTACGAGCAGTACTTC
CASSSPGQRIYEQYF
>TRBV5-1|TRBJ1-1|NA|TRBD1
TGTGCCAGCAGCTTGAGGGACAGGGATGAAGCTTTCTTT
CASSLRDRDEAFF
>TRBV5-1|TRBJ2-5|NA|TRBD2
TGCGCCAGCAGCCATGGGGGAGGGGAGGGAGAGACCCAGTACTTC
CASSHGGGEGETQYF
>TRBV7-8|TRBJ1-5|NA|NA
TGTGCCAGCAGCTCGGGAGGACACGATGTTCGGCAGCCCCAGCATTTT
CASSSGGHDVRQPQHF
>TRBV20-1|TRBJ1-1|NA|NA
TGCAGTGCCCTCGCGGGGACTAATGAAGCTTTCTTT
CSALAGTNEAFF
>TRBV7-6|TRBJ1-5|NA|TRBD1
TGTGCCAGCAGCTTATCTACAGGGGGCGACCAGCCCCAGCATTTT
CASSLSTGGDQPQHF
>TRBV6-1|TRBJ2-6|few|NA
TGTGCCAGCACCCCTTCCACGGGTTCTGGGGCCAACGTCCTGACTTTC
CASTPSTGSGANVLTF
>TRBV7-9|TRBJ2-7|NA|TRBD1
TGTGCCAGCAGCCGACCCCGGGACAGGGGGGACTACGAGCAGTACTTC
CASSRPRDRGDYEQYF
>TRBV20-1|TRBJ1-5|NA|TRBD1
TGCAGTGCTAGAGATCCAGACAGGGGATATCAGCCCCAGCATTTT
CSARDPDRGYQPQHF
>TRBV10-3|TRBJ2-7|NA|NA
TGTGCCATCAGTGAAGGCTTGGGCTACGAGCAGTACTTC
CAISEGLGYEQYF
>TRBV7-2|TRBJ2-5|NA|NA
TGTGCCAGCAGCCCTACCCGGAACCAAGGGACCCAGTACTTT
CASSPTRNQGTQYF
>TRBV24-1|TRBJ2-5|NA|NA
TGTGCCACCAGTGACGTGGGAGGACAAGAGACCCAGTACTTC
CATSDVGGQETQYF
>TRBV3-1|TRBJ1-1|few|NA
TGTGCCAGCAGCCAAGCTCAGAGGTCCACTGAAGCTTTCTTT
CASSQAQRSTEAFF
>TRBV7-9|TRBJ1-3|NA|NA
TGTGCCAGCAGCGAGGAGGGACACTTTGGAAACACCATATATTTT
CASSEEGHFGNTIYF
>TRBV29-1|TRBJ2-7|NA|TRBD1
TGCAGCGTTCGACAGGGGTTGAGGGAGCAGTACTTC
CSVRQGLREQYF
>TRBV24-1|TRBJ2-3|once|NA
TGTGCCACCAGGGAGGGGAGCACAGATACGCAGTATTTT
CATREGSTDTQYF
>TRBV20-1|TRBJ1-6|many|NA
TGCAGTGCTAGAGATCGGAGGGGGGCGAGTTCACCCCTCCACTTT
CSARDRRGASSPLHF
>TRBV29-1|TRBJ1-1|NA|NA
TGCAGCAGAATCCAGGGTGGCACTGAAGCTTTCTTT
CSRIQGGTEAFF
>TRBV29-1|TRBJ2-3|few|TRBD1
TGCAGCGTCCTCGACAGGAATGTGACAGGGACGCAGTATTTT
CSVLDRNVTGTQYF
>TRBV7-9|TRBJ2-6|NA|NA
TGTGCCAGCAGAACATCCCCGGGAGGGGCCAACGTCCTGACTTTC
CASRTSPGGANVLTF
>TRBV12-3/TRBV12-4|TRBJ2-2|few|NA
TGTGCCAGCAGTTTAGTGAAGCAGTTATCAGCCGGGGAGCTGTTTTTT
CASSLVKQLSAGELFF
>TRBV19|TRBJ1-2|NA|NA
TGTGCCAGTAGTATTCCCAGGGGACGCGGGGGCTACACCTTC
CASSIPRGRGGYTF
>TRBV20-1|TRBJ1-2|few|TRBD1
TGCAGTGCTACATCCGGGACAGGGATAGGCTACACCTTC
CSATSGTGIGYTF
>TRBV5-5|TRBJ1-1|NA|NA
TGTGCCAGCAGCTTGTGGAACAATGAGCAGTTCTTT
CASSLWNNEQFF
>TRBV6-1|TRBJ1-5|NA|NA
TGTGCCAGCAGTGAAGCGCTTATGGTGCAGGGGAGGGGGAGCAATCAGCCCCAGCATTTT
CASSEALMVQGRGSNQPQHF
>TRBV2|TRBJ2-7|few|NA
TGTGCCAGCAGGGCAGCCTACGAGCAGTACTTC
CASRAAYEQYF
>TRBV29-1|TRBJ1-2|NA|TRBD1
TGCAGCGTTAGGACAGGGGATATCTACACCTTC
CSVRTGDIYTF
>TRBV5-1|TRBJ2-7|many|NA
TGCGCCAGCAGCCTGGACAGCCTCTCATACGAGCAGTACTTC
CASSLDSLSYEQYF
>TRBV25-1|TRBJ2-6|NA|TRBD1
TGTGCCAGCAGCCCCCGGACAGGCCTCTCTGGGGCCAACGTCCTGACTTTC
CASSPRTGLSGANVLTF
>TRBV9|TRBJ1-2|NA|NA
TGTGCCAGCAGCGAGGGCGGGGGTGGCTACACCTTC
CASSEGGGGYTF
>TRBV7-9|TRBJ2-7|NA|NA
TGTGCCAGCAGCCCGACCCGAGATGAGCAGTACTTC
CASSPTRDEQYF
>TRBV6-5|TRBJ2-5|many|TRBD2
TGTGCCAGCAGTTACGGGCTAGCGGGGGCAGAGACCCAGTACTTC
CASSYGLAGAETQYF
>TRBV27|TRBJ1-2|many|TRBD1
TGTGCCAGCAGTTTTGCGACAGGGGGCTTTCGCGGCTACACCTTC
CASSFATGGFRGYTF
>TRBV24-1|TRBJ1-5|NA|NA
TGTGCCACCAGTGATGCACGGGAGGGCGATCAGCCCCAGCATTTT
CATSDAREGDQPQHF
>TRBV29-1|TRBJ1-1|many|NA
TGCAGCGTTGAAGATAGGAACACTGAAGCTTTCTTT
CSVEDRNTEAFF
>TRBV9|TRBJ1-5|many|TRBD1
TGTGCCAGCAGCGCCTCAGGGGGGAATCAGCCCCAGCATTTT
CASSASGGNQPQHF
>TRBV14|TRBJ2-1|once|TRBD1
TGTGCCAGCAGGACAGGGGGGAACAATGAGCAGTTCTTC
CASRTGGNNEQFF
>TRBV20-1|TRBJ2-7|NA|NA
TGCAGTGCTACAGTGCAGGGCGTTGAGCAGTACTTC
CSATVQGVEQYF
>TRBV5-8|TRBJ2-5|many|NA
TGTGCCAGCAGCTTGGACGGGAGCCGGCAAGAGACCCAGTACTTC
CASSLDGSRQETQYF
>TRBV10-3|TRBJ2-7|NA|TRBD1
TGTGCCATCAGGAGAACAAAACAGGGGGTTCACGAGCAGTACTTC
CAIRRTKQGVHEQYF
>TRBV29-1|TRBJ2-1|NA|NA
TGCAGCGTTGTGTGGCCCGTTAAGTACAATGAGCAGTTCTTC
CSVVWPVKYNEQFF
>TRBV12-3/TRBV12-4|TRBJ2-3|few|NA
TGTGCCAGCAGTGGAGGGAGCACAGATACGCAGTATTTT
CASSGGSTDTQYF
>TRBV20-1|TRBJ1-2|many|NA
TGCAGTGCTAGCTCCGGCGGAGATGGCTACACCTTC
CSASSGGDGYTF
>TRBV2|TRBJ1-1|many|NA
TGTGCCAGCAGTGAAGATTCTGGGGCCTTGGGGGGTTCTTTCTTT
CASSEDSGALGGSFF
>TRBV12-3/TRBV12-4|TRBJ2-3|NA|TRBD2
TGTGCCAGTACGAGACGACTAGCGGGGTTGAGCACAGATACGCAGTATTTT
CASTRRLAGLSTDTQYF
>TRBV5-1|TRBJ2-2|NA|NA
TGCGCCAGCATAGAGGACGCGAACACCGGGGAGCTGTTTTTT
CASIEDANTGELFF
>TRBV29-1|TRBJ1-2|many|NA
TGCAGCGTGCCCACAGGTTTGGGTGGCTACACCTTC
CSVPTGLGGYTF
>TRBV20-1|TRBJ1-5|many|TRBD1
TGCAGTGCTAGACCCGCAGGGGGATGGGGGAATCAGCCCCAGCATTTT
CSARPAGGWGNQPQHF